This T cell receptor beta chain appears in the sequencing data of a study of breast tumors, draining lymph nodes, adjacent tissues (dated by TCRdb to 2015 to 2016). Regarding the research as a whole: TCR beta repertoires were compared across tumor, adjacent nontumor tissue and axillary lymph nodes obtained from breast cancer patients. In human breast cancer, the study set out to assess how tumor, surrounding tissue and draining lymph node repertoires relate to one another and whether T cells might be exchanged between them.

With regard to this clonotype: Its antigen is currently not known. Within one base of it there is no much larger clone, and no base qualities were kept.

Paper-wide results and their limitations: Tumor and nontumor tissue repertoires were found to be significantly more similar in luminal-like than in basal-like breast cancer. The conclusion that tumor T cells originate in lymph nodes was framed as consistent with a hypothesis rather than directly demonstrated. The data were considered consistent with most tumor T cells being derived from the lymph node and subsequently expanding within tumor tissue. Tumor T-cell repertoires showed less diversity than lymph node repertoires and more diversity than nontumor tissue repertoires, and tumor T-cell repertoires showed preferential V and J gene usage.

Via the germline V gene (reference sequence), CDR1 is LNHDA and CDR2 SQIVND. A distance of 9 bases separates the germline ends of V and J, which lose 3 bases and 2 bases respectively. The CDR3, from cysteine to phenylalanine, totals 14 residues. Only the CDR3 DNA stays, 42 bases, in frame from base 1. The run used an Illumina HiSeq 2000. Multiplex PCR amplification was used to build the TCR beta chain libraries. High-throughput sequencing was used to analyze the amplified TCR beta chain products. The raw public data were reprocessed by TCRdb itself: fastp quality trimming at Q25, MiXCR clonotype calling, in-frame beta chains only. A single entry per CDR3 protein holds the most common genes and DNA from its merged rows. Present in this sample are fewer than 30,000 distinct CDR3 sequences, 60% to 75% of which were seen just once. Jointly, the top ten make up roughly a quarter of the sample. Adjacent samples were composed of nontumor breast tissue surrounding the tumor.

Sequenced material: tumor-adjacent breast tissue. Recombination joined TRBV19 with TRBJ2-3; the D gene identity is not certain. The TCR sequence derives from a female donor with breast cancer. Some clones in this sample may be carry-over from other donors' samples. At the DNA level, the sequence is TGTGCCAGTAGTATTCTCGGCGTCACAGATACGCAGTATTTT. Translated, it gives CASSILGVTDTQYF.